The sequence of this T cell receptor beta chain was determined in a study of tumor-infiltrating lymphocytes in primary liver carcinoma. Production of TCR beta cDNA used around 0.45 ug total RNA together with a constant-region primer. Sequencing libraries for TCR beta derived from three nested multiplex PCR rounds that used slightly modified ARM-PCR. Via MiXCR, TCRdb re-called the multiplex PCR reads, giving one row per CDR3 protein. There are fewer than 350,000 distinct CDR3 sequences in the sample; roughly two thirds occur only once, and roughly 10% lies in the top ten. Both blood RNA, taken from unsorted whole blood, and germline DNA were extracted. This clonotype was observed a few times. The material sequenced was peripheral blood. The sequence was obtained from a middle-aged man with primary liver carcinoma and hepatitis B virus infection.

The CDR3 coding sequence is TGTGCCAGCAGTTTTGCCCCCAGGGCCTACTCCTACGAGCAGTACTTC. Its translation is CASSFAPRAYSYEQYF. The rearrangement links TRBV28 to TRBJ2-7; D is perhaps TRBD1 (5 bases). V lost 3 bases and J 0 bases, leaving 15 bases between the germline ends. The germline gives CDR1 MDHEN, CDR2 SYDVKM. CDR3 length: 16 amino acids.